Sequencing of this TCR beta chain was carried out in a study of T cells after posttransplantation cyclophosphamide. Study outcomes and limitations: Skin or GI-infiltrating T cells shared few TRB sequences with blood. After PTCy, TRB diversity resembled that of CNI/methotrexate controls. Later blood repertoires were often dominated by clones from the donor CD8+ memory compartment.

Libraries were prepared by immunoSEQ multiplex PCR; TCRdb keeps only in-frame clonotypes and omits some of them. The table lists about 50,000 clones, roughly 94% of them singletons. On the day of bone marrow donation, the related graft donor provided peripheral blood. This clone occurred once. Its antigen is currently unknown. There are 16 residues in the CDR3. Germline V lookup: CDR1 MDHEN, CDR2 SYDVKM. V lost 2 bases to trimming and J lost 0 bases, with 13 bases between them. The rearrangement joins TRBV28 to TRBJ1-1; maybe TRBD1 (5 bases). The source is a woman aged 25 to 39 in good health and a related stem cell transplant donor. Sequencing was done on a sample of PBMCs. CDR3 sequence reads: CASSLPRGGVNTEAFF. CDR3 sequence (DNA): TGTGCCAGCAGTTTACCTAGGGGCGGTGTGAACACTGAAGCTTTCTTT.